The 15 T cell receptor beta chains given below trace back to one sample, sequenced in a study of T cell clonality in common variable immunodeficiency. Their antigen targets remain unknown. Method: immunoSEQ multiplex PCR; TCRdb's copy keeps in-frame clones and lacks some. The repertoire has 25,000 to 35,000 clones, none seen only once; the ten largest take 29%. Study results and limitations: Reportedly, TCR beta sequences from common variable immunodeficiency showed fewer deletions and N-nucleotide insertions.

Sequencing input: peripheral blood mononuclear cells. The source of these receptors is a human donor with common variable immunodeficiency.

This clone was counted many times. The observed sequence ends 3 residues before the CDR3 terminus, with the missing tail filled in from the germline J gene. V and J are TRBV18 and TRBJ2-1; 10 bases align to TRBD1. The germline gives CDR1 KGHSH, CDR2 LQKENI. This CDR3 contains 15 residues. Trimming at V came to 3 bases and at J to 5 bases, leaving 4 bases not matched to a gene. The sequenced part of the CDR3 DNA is TGTGCCAGCTCACCCGGGACAGGGGTTAACAATGAG. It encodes CASSPGTGVNNE. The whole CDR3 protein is CASSPGTGVNNEQFF.

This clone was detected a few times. The chain's CDR3 is CASSLYGGQETQYF. The covered CDR3 bases are TGTGCCAGCAGCCTTTACGGGGGTCAAGAGACC. The chain couples TRBV7-2 to TRBJ2-5; D is perhaps TRBD2 (6 bases). Read data end 3 residues before the CDR3 end; the end is taken from the germline J gene. The CDR3 length is 14 residues. CDR1 and CDR2 (germline): SGHTA, FQGNSA. The V and J ends lost 5 bases and 2 bases respectively, with 12 bases between them.

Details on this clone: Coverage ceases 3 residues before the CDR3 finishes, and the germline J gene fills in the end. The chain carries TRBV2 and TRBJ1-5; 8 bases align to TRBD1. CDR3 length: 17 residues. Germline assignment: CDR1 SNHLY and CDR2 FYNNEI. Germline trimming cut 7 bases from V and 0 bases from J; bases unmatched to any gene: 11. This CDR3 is CASTMLGQGFSNQPQHF. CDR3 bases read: TGTGCCAGCACTATGTTAGGACAGGGATTTAGCAATCAGCCC.

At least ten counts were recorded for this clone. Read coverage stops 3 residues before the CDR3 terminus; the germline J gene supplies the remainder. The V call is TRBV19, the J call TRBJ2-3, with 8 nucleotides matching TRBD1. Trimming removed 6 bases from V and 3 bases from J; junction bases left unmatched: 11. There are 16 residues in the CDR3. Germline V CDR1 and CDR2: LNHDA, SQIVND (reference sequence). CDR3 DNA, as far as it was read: TGTGCCAGTAGACAAACCGGGACAGGAATTACAGATACG. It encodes CASRQTGTGITDT. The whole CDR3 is CASRQTGTGITDTQYF.

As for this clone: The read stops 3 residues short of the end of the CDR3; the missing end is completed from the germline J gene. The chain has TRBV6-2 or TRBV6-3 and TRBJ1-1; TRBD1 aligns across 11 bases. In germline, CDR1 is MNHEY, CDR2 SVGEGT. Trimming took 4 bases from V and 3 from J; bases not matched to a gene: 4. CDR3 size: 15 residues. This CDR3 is CASSSPGQGDTEAFF. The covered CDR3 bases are TGTGCCAGCAGTTCACCGGGACAGGGGGACACTGAA.

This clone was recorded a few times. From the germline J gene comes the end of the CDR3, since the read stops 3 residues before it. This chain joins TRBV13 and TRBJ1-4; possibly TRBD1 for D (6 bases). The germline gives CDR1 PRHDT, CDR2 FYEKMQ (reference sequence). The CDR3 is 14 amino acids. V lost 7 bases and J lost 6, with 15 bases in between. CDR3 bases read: TGTGCCAGCACCACCGGGACATTGTATGAAAAA. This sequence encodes CASTTGTLYEK. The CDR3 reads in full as CASTTGTLYEKLFF.

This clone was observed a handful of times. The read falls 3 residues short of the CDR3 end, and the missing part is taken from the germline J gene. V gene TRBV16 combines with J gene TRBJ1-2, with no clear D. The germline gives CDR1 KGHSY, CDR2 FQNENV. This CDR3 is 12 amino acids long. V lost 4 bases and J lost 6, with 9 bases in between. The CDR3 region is CASSPSANGYTF. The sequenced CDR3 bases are TGTGCCAGCAGCCCAAGCGCGAATGGC.

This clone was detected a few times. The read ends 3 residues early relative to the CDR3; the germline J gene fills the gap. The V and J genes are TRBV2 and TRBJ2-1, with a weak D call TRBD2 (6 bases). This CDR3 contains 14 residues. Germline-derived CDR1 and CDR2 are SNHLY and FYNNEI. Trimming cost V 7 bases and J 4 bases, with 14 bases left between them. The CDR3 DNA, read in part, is TGTGCCAGCAACGGTGGGGACTTATACAATGAG. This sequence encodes CASNGGDLYNE. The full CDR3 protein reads CASNGGDLYNEQFF.

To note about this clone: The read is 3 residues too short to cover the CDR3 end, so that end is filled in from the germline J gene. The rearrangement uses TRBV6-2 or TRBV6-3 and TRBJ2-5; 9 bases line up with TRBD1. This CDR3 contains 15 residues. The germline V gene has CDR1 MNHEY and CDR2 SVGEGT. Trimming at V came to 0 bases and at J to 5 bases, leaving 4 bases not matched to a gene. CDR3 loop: CASSYSGTGKETQYF. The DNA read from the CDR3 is TGTGCCAGCAGTTACTCCGGGACAGGGAAGGAGACC.

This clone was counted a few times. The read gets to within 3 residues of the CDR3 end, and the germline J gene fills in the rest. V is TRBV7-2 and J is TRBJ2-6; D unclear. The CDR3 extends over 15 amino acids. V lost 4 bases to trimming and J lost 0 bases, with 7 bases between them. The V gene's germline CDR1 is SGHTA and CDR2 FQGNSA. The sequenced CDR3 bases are TGTGCCAGCAGCTCTCAACACTCTGGGGCCAACGTC. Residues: CASSSQHSGANV. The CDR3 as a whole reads CASSSQHSGANVLTF.

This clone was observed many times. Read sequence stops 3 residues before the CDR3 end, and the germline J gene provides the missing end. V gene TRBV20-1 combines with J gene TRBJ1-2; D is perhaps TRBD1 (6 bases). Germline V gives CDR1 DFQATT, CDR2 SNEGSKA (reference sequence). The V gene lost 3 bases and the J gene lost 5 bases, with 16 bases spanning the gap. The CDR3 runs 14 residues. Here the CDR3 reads CSASQGTPRYGYTF. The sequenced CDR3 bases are TGCAGTGCTAGCCAGGGGACACCTCGGTATGGC.

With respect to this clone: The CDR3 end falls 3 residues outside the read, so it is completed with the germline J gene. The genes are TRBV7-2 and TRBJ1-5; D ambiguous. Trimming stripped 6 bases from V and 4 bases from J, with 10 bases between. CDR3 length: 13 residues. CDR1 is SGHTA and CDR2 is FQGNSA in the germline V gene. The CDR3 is CASSQEQNQPQHF. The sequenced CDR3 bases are TGTGCCAGCAGTCAGGAGCAAAATCAGCCC.

The CDR3 DNA, read in part, is TGTGCCAGCAGCCCCCGCACAGGGGGAACAGATACG. Its protein product is CASSPRTGGTDT. The full CDR3 is CASSPRTGGTDTQYF. This chain joins TRBV7-3 and TRBJ2-3; 8 nucleotides line up with TRBD1. The read terminates 3 residues ahead of where the CDR3 ends, so the germline J gene completes it. In germline, CDR1 is SGHTA, CDR2 FQGTGA. The trim removed 5 bases at V and 3 bases at J, leaving 7 bases unmatched. The CDR3 contains 15 residues.

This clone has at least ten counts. The CDR3 sequence: CASKQDRLFYEQYF. CDR3 DNA, as far as it was read: TGTGCCAGCAAACAGGACAGGTTATTCTACGAG. This chain uses TRBV7-2 with TRBJ2-7; 7 nucleotides align to TRBD1. The read is 3 residues too short to cover the CDR3 end, so that end is filled in from the germline J gene. This CDR3 region has 14 residues. Trimming took 7 bases from V and 3 from J; bases not matched to a gene: 9. Germline loops: CDR1 SGHTA, CDR2 FQGNSA.

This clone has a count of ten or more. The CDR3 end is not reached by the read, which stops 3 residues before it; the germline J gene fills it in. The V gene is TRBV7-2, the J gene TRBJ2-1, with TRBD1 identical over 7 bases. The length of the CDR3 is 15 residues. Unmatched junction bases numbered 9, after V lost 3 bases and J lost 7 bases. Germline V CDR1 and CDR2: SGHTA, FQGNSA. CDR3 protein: CASSFQGGAWNEQFF. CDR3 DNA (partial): TGTGCCAGCAGCTTCCAAGGGGGCGCGTGGAATGAG. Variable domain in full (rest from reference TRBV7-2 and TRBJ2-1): GAGVSQSPSNKVTEKGKDVELRCDPISGHTALYWYRQSLGQGLEFLIYFQGNSAPDKSGLPSDRFSAERTGGSVSTLTIQRTQQEDSAVYLCASSFQGGAWNEQFFGPGTRLTVL.